This TCR beta chain was recorded in a study of blood T cell repertoires in COVID-19. The wider study: Some COVID-19 samples were acute and others convalescent; all came from the United States, Italy and Spain. The cDNA or gDNA used as material had been derived from T cells, B-cell-depleted T cells, or PBMCs.

The CDR3 is 16 residues long. V lost 6 bases to trimming and J lost 2 bases; unmatched junction nucleotides: 9. CDR1 SGHTA and CDR2 FQGNSA come from the germline V gene. Original handling: Amplification with reference gene primers provided the estimates of nucleated cell counts. Profiling relied on immunoSEQ multiplex PCR, and the TCRdb table lists in-frame clones only, not all of them. That table furnishes V, J and clone size, whereas the DNA furnished D and trimming. Of some 120,000 clones listed, 90% are singletons. The sequenced sample consisted of peripheral blood. This clonotype was obtained from a human donor with active COVID-19. The donor label of this sample is uncertain. V is TRBV7-2 and J is TRBJ2-5; 10 bases match TRBD2. CDR3 loop: CASSPIAGGEQETQYF. CDR3 DNA: TGTGCCAGCAGTCCAATAGCGGGGGGCGAACAAGAGACCCAGTACTTC.